This T cell receptor beta chain was sequenced in a study of blood T cell repertoires in COVID-19. V lost 3 bases to trimming and J lost 8 bases; unmatched junction nucleotides: 9. This CDR3 is 16 amino acids long. The germline CDR1 and CDR2 sequences are MGHRA and YSYEKL. TCRdb keeps only in-frame clones here, not all; method: immunoSEQ multiplex PCR. The sample shows tens of thousands of clones, more than 75% of them seen only once. This TCR was sampled from a man between 65 and 80 years old with acute or convalescent COVID-19. Specimen: peripheral blood. The chain links TRBV4-1 to TRBJ1-6, with TRBD1 matching over 8 bases. As DNA, the CDR3 is TGCGCCAGCAGCCATTATCAGGGGGCCTGGGATTCACCCCTCCACTTT. Translating it yields CASSHYQGAWDSPLHF.